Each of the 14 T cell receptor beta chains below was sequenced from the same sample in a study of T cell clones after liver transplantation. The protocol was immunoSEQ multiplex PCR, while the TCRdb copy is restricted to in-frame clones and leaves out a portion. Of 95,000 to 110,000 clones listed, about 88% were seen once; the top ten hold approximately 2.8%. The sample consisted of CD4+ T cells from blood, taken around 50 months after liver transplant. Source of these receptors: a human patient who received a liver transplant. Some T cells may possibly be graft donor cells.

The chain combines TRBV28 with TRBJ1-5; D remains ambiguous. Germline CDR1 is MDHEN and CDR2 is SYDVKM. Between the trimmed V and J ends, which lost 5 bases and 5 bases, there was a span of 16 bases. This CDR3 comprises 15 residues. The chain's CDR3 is CASSLLGRSDQPQHF. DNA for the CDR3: TGTGCCAGCAGTCTCCTAGGCAGGAGCGATCAGCCCCAGCATTTT.

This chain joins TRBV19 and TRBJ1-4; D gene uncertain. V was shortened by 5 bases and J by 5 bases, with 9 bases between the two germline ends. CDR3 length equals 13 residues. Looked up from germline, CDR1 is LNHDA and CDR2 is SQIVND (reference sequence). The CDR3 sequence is CASSRAQNEKLFF. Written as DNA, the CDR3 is TGTGCCAGTAGTCGCGCTCAAAATGAAAAACTGTTTTTT. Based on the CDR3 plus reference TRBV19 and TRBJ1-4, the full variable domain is DGGITQSPKYLFRKEGQNVTLSCEQNLNHDAMYWYRQDPGQGLRLIYYSQIVNDFQKGDIAEGYSVSREKKESFPLTVTSAQKNPTAFYLCASSRAQNEKLFFGSGTQLSVL.

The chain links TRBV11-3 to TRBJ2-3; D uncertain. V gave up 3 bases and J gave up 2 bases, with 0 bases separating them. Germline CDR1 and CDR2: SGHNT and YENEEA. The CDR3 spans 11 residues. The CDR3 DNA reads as TGTGCCAGCAGCTTCACAGATACGCAGTATTTT. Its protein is CASSFTDTQYF.

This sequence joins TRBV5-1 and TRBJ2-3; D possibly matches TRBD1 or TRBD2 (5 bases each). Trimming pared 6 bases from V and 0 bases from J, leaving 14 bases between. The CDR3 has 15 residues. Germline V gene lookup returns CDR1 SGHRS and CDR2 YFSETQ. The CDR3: CASTGGEGSTDTQYF. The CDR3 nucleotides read TGCGCCAGCACTGGGGGAGAGGGGAGCACAGATACGCAGTATTTT.

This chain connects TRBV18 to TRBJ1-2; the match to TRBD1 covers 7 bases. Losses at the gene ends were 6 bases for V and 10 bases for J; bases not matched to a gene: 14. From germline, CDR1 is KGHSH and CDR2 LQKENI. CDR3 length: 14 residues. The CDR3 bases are TGTGCCAGCTCTCCAGTCCCGGGACAGACGTTCTACACCTTC. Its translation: CASSPVPGQTFYTF.

CDR3 sequence reads: CASSPDEQYF. DNA for the CDR3: TGTGCCAGCTCCCCGGACGAGCAGTACTTC. This chain links TRBV21-1 with TRBJ2-7; the D segment call TRBD2 is taken from the table without a DNA check. TRBV21-1 is classified as a pseudogene. The CDR3 has 10 amino acids.

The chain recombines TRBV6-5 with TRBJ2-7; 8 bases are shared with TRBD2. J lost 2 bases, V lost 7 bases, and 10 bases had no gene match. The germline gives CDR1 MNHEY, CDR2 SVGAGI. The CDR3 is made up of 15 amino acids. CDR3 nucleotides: TGTGCCAGCAACCCGGGAGGGACTCGGCCCTACGAGCAGTACTTC. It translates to CASNPGGTRPYEQYF.

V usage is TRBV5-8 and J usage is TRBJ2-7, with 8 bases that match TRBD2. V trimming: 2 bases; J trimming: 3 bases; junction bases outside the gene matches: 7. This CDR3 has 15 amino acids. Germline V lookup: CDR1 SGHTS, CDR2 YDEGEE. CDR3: CASSLASGPHYEQYF. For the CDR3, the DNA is TGTGCCAGCAGCTTAGCTAGCGGGCCTCACTACGAGCAGTACTTC. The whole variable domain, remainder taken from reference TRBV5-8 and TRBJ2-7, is EAGVTQSPTHLIKTRGQQATLRCSPISGHTSVYWYQQALGLGLQFLLWYDEGEERNRGNFPPRFSGRQFPNYSSELNVNALELEDSALYLCASSLASGPHYEQYFGPGTRLTVT.

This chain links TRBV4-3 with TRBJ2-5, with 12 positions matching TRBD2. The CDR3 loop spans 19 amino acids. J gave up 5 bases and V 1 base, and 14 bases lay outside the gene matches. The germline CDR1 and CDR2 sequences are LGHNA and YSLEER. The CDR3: CASSQAGASGGALIETQYF. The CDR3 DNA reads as TGCGCCAGCAGCCAAGCAGGGGCTAGCGGGGGGGCCTTGATTGAGACCCAGTACTTC.

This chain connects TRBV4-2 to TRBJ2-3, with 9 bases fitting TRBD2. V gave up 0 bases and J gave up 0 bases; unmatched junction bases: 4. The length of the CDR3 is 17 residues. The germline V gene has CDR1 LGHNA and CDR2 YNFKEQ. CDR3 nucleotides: TGTGCCAGCAGCCAAGATAGAGCGGGGGGCAGCACAGATACGCAGTATTTT. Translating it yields CASSQDRAGGSTDTQYF.

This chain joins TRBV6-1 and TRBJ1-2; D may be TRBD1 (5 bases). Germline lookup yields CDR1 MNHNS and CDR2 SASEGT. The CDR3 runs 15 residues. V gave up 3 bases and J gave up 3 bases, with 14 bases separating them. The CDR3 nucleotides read TGTGCCAGCAGTGAGCTTTCAGGGTGGCACTATGGCTACACCTTC. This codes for CASSELSGWHYGYTF.

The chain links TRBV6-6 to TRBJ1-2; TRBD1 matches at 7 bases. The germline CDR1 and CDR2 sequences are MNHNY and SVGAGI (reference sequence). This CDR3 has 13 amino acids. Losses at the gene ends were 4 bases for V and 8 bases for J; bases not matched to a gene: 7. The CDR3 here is CASSSDRVRGYTF. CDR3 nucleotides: TGTGCCAGCAGTTCCGACAGGGTGAGGGGCTACACCTTC.

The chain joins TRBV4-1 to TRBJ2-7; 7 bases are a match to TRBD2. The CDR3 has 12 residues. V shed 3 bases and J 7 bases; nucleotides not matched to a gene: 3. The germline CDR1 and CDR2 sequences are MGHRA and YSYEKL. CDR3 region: CASSQGGFEQYF. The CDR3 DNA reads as TGCGCCAGCAGCCAGGGAGGGTTTGAGCAGTACTTC.

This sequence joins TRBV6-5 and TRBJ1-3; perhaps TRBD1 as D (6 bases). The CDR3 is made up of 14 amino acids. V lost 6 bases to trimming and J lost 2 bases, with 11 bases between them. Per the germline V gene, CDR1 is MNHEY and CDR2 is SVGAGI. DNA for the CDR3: TGTGCCAGCAGGAGCCAGGGGACTGGAAACACCATATATTTT. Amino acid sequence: CASRSQGTGNTIYF.